This TCR beta chain was recovered during a study of cytomegalovirus exposure and HLA in healthy donors. Regarding the study as a whole: Subsequent analysis showed first-cohort TCR clusters tending to co-occur in 120 or so validation repertoires.

As regards this clone: Its antigen is not known.

Profiled with immunoSEQ multiplex PCR; TCRdb holds only in-frame clones, not every one. This sample has 100,000 or so clones, with around 83% found just once. The sequenced sample consisted of PBMCs. This clonotype originated in a woman aged 18 to 35 in good health and CMV-seropositive.

The CDR3 sequence: CASSATGTLNEKLFF. CDR3 DNA sequence: TGTGCCAGCAGTGCTACCGGGACTCTCAATGAAAAACTGTTTTTT. The J gene is TRBJ1-4, the V gene TRBV6-1; perhaps TRBD1 as D (5 bases). CDR1 MNHNS and CDR2 SASEGT come from the germline V gene. The CDR3 has 15 amino acids. The V gene lost 4 bases and the J gene lost 5 bases, with 14 bases spanning the gap.